Listed here are 23 T cell receptor beta chains from one sample, sequenced in a study of PD-L1 blockade in urothelial cancer. The repertoire was sequenced with immunoSEQ multiplex PCR; TCRdb's copy has only in-frame clones and lacks some. Of 38,000 or so clones in the sample, 65% to 85% were seen once. Source: PBMCs, taken around atezolizumab (anti-PD-L1) treatment. All receptors come from a man in his sixties with urothelial cancer.

This chain links TRBV10-3 with TRBJ1-2, with D perhaps TRBD1 (5 bases). Trimming removed 6 bases at V and 0 bases at J, with 14 bases between. This CDR3 has 15 amino acids. Germline V gives CDR1 ENHRY, CDR2 SYGVKD. The CDR3 DNA is TGTGCCATCAGACCGACAGATCTTTCTAACTATGGCTACACCTTC. Translated, it gives CAIRPTDLSNYGYTF.

The rearrangement uses TRBV6-6 and TRBJ1-2; D possibly corresponds to TRBD1 (5 bases). The CDR3 covers 14 residues. V was cut by 6 bases and J by 1 base, with 12 bases left in between. Germline CDR1 reads MNHNY; CDR2 reads SVGAGI (reference sequence). The CDR3 DNA reads as TGTGCCAGCAGCCCAGACAGCTATAACTATGGCTACACCTTC. It translates to CASSPDSYNYGYTF.

V gene TRBV28 combines with J gene TRBJ2-7; D is possibly TRBD1 (7 bases). V lost 2 bases and J 6 bases, leaving 20 bases between the germline ends. The CDR3 sequence is 16 residues long. The V gene's germline CDR1 is MDHEN and CDR2 SYDVKM. CDR3 in amino acids: CASSLANQGGGPEQYF. CDR3 DNA sequence: TGTGCCAGCAGTTTAGCTAACCAGGGGGGCGGCCCCGAGCAGTACTTC.

Only one count was recorded for this clone. This chain joins TRBV15 and TRBJ1-3; D is possibly TRBD1 (6 bases). Trimming left V 1 base short and J 7 bases short, with 14 bases between. CDR3 size: 15 residues. Germline assignment: CDR1 LNHNV and CDR2 YYDKDF (reference sequence). CDR3 nucleotides: TGTGCCACCAGCAGAGGAGGGGGAGAAGGGAACACCATATATTTT. The encoded protein is CATSRGGGEGNTIYF.

This chain joins TRBV5-1 and TRBJ2-7; the D gene is possibly TRBD1 (6 bases). Germline V gene lookup returns CDR1 SGHRS and CDR2 YFSETQ. CDR3 length equals 17 residues. Between the trimmed V and J ends, which lost 4 bases and 2 bases, there was a span of 22 bases. CDR3 amino acids: CASSPLIGTRMTYEQYF. For the CDR3, the DNA is TGCGCCAGCAGCCCACTAATCGGGACAAGAATGACCTACGAGCAGTACTTC.

As for this clone: One end of the junction varies from germline; a read error may be responsible. The V gene is TRBV7-7, the J gene TRBJ2-1; TRBD2 aligns across 11 bases. CDR3 length: 14 residues. CDR1 and CDR2 from the germline V gene are SSHAT and FNYEAQ (reference sequence). The CDR3 nucleotides are TGTGCTAGCAGCTTAGCGGGGGGGTCCAATGAGCAGTTCTTC. It specifies CASSLAGGSNEQFF. Variable domain in full (rest from reference TRBV7-7 and TRBJ2-1): GAGVSQSPRYKVTKRGQDVTLRCDPISSHATLYWYQQALGQGPEFLTYFNYEAQPDKSGLPSDRFSAERPEGSISTLTIQRTEQRDSAMYRCASSLAGGSNEQFFGPGTRLTVL.

V is TRBV11-2 and J is TRBJ2-1; 10 bases agree with TRBD2. The CDR3 runs to 14 residues. The V and J ends lost 10 bases and 7 bases, in that order; junction bases with no gene match: 10. The germline V gene has CDR1 SGHAT and CDR2 FQNNGV. CDR3 loop: CATLGSGGGNEQFF. The CDR3 coding sequence is TGTGCCACCCTCGGCAGCGGGGGGGGGAATGAGCAGTTCTTC.

The chain employs TRBV6-1 and TRBJ1-2; TRBD1 agrees at 8 bases. The CDR3 length is 14 residues. Germline values: CDR1 MNHNS, CDR2 SASEGT. The junction had 6 bases not matched to a gene; V was cut back by 3 bases and J by 6 bases. CDR3 DNA: TGTGCCAGCAGTGACCCAGGGGGCTTGGATGGCTACACCTTC. Translating gives CASSDPGGLDGYTF.

The V call is TRBV28, the J call TRBJ2-7; D perhaps matches TRBD2 (6 bases). Trimming removed 6 bases at V and 3 bases at J, with 12 bases between. The CDR3 consists of 13 residues. CDR1 and CDR2 from the germline V gene are MDHEN and SYDVKM. The CDR3 DNA reads TGTGCCAGCAGCATCCCGGGGGACTACGAGCAGTACTTC. Its translation: CASSIPGDYEQYF. Drawing the rest from reference TRBV28 and TRBJ2-7, the complete variable domain is DVKVTQSSRYLVKRTGEKVFLECVQDMDHENMFWYRQDPGLGLRLIYFSYDVKMKEKGDIPEGYSVSREKKERFSLILESASTNQTSMYLCASSIPGDYEQYFGPGTRLTVT.

The chain employs TRBV4-2 and TRBJ2-5; possibly TRBD1 for D (6 bases). Trimming took 0 bases from V and 5 from J, leaving 16 bases between them. There are 16 residues in the CDR3. Germline CDR1 is LGHNA and CDR2 is YNFKEQ. DNA for the CDR3: TGTGCCAGCAGCCAAGAACAGGGCCGTCGTTTCGAGACCCAGTACTTC. Encoded protein: CASSQEQGRRFETQYF.

J is TRBJ2-7 and V is TRBV2; possible D gene TRBD2, 5 bases. The CDR3 consists of 13 residues. CDR1 SNHLY and CDR2 FYNNEI come from the germline V gene. Trimming stripped 10 bases from V and 0 bases from J, with 13 bases between. CDR3 DNA sequence: TGTGCCACCCAGAGGGCAGACTCCTACGAGCAGTACTTC. Translated: CATQRADSYEQYF.

V usage is TRBV7-8 and J usage is TRBJ2-1; 7 bases are a match to TRBD2. The CDR3 length is 13 residues. V was clipped by 3 bases and J by 15 bases; unmatched bases: 11. In germline, CDR1 is SGHVS, CDR2 FQNEAQ. The CDR3 sequence: CASSFPETSNSFF. The CDR3 coding sequence is TGTGCCAGCAGCTTTCCAGAGACTAGCAATTCGTTCTTC.

This clone has more than one count but fewer than ten. J is TRBJ2-7 and V is TRBV19; D possibly corresponds to TRBD2 (6 bases). The germline V gene has CDR1 LNHDA and CDR2 SQIVND (reference sequence). Trimming shortened V by 4 bases and J by 4 bases, and 14 bases separated the two germline ends. The CDR3 loop spans 14 amino acids. DNA of the CDR3: TGTGCCAGTAGTAGCCCCGGGAGAATATACGAGCAGTACTTC. Amino acid sequence: CASSSPGRIYEQYF.

The gene calls are TRBV5-1 and TRBJ2-7, with 9 bases lining up with TRBD1. There are 14 residues in the CDR3. Germline CDR1 is SGHRS and CDR2 is YFSETQ. The ends lost 4 bases at V and 2 bases at J; junction bases unmatched: 4. The CDR3 loop is CASSMGQGAYEQYF. In nucleotides, the CDR3 is TGCGCCAGCAGCATGGGACAGGGCGCCTACGAGCAGTACTTC. Full variable domain (outside the CDR3, taken from reference TRBV5-1 and TRBJ2-7): KAGVTQTPRYLIKTRGQQVTLSCSPISGHRSVSWYQQTPGQGLQFLFEYFSETQRNKGNFPGRFSGRQFSNSRSEMNVSTLELGDSALYLCASSMGQGAYEQYFGPGTRLTVT.

This clone has a single count. The chain recombines TRBV30 with TRBJ1-1; D gene unclear. CDR3 length: 14 amino acids. The germline CDR1 and CDR2 sequences are GTSNPN and SVGIG (reference sequence). V was trimmed by 5 bases and J by 1 base, leaving 14 bases between them. CDR3 DNA sequence: TGTGCCTGGGCCAGCGCCCCGGGGAACACTGAAGCTTTCTTT. Protein: CAWASAPGNTEAFF.

V and J are TRBV5-4 and TRBJ1-6; 9 positions match TRBD1. The junction had 4 bases not matched to a gene; V was cut back by 3 bases and J by 9 bases. Per the germline V gene, CDR1 is SGHNT and CDR2 is YYREEE (reference sequence). The CDR3 is 14 amino acids. The chain's CDR3 is CASSSDRGGSPLHF. The CDR3 bases are TGTGCCAGCAGCTCCGACAGGGGGGGTTCACCCCTCCACTTT.

The V call is TRBV30, the J call TRBJ1-5; maybe TRBD1 (6 bases). The CDR3 is 13 residues long. Germline CDR1 is GTSNPN and CDR2 is SVGIG (reference sequence). V lost 2 bases and J lost 8, with 13 bases in between. CDR3 loop: CAWSIQGREPQHF. As DNA, the CDR3 is TGTGCCTGGAGTATCCAGGGGAGGGAGCCCCAGCATTTT.

The rearrangement links TRBV6-1 to TRBJ1-6, with D perhaps matching TRBD1 (6 bases). CDR3 length equals 14 residues. V shed 6 bases and J shed 5 bases, with 11 bases lying between them. Germline V gene sequence: CDR1 MNHNS, CDR2 SASEGT. CDR3 amino acids: CASSRDTDNSPLHF. In DNA, the CDR3 is TGTGCCAGCAGCCGGGACACCGATAATTCACCCCTCCACTTT.

This chain connects TRBV14 to TRBJ2-5; possible D gene TRBD2, 6 bases. V shed 0 bases and J shed 7 bases, with 6 bases lying between them. The CDR3 has 12 residues. Germline lookup yields CDR1 SGHDN and CDR2 FVKESK. For the CDR3, the DNA is TGTGCCAGCAGCCAAGAGGGAGGGACCCAGTACTTC. This codes for CASSQEGGTQYF.

This clone was found once. V usage is TRBV28 and J usage is TRBJ1-5; TRBD1 is a possible D gene (6 bases). There are 18 residues in the CDR3. Germline CDR1 and CDR2: MDHEN and SYDVKM. V was clipped by 4 bases and J by 0 bases, with 19 bases between them. In nucleotides, the CDR3 is TGTGCCAGCAGTTCTGAGGCGAGGGGGTGGAATAGCAATCAGCCCCAGCATTTT. Its protein product is CASSSEARGWNSNQPQHF.

Only a few counts were recorded for this clone. Here the CDR3 DNA reads TGCAGTGCTGAGGACAGCACTGAAGCTTTCTTT. Its protein is CSAEDSTEAFF. The chain uses TRBV20-1 and TRBJ1-1; tentative D call: TRBD1 (6 bases). The CDR3 runs 11 residues. V lost 5 bases, J lost 4 bases, and 8 bases lay in between. CDR1 and CDR2 from the germline V gene are DFQATT and SNEGSKA (reference sequence).

The chain links TRBV6-1 to TRBJ2-2; 9 nucleotides align to TRBD2. The germline V gene has CDR1 MNHNS and CDR2 SASEGT. The CDR3 has 16 residues. After removal of 5 bases from V and 8 bases from J, the junction contained 12 bases not matched to a gene. CDR3 sequence reads: CASSKESSGVSGELFF. The CDR3 region has the DNA TGTGCCAGCAGTAAAGAGTCTAGCGGGGTATCTGGGGAGCTGTTTTTT.

The J gene is TRBJ2-3, the V gene TRBV7-2; D remains ambiguous. Trimming cost V 4 bases and J 4 bases, with 12 bases left between them. The CDR3 is made up of 14 amino acids. Germline CDR1 is SGHTA and CDR2 is FQGNSA. CDR3 DNA sequence: TGTGCCAGCAGCTCAGAATCTCTTTCAGATACGCAGTATTTT. This translates into CASSSESLSDTQYF.